The entry below describes one T cell receptor beta chain. This sample was taken from a study of blood T cell repertoires in COVID-19. Germline V gives CDR1 MNHNY, CDR2 SVGAGI (reference sequence). The CDR3 extends over 15 amino acids. Trimming removed 4 bases from V and 3 bases from J; junction bases left unmatched: 6. The data were produced by immunoSEQ multiplex PCR, yet TCRdb's version contains in-frame clones alone and is incomplete. This table has 95,000 to 150,000 clones, over 75% appearing once. This chain connects TRBV6-6 to TRBJ2-7, with 10 bases lining up with TRBD1. The source is a man in his fifties or sixties with acute or convalescent COVID-19. Sequenced: peripheral blood. CDR3 sequence (DNA): TGTGCCAGCAGTTCCCCGGACAGGGGGGACTACGAGCAGTACTTC. Residues: CASSSPDRGDYEQYF.